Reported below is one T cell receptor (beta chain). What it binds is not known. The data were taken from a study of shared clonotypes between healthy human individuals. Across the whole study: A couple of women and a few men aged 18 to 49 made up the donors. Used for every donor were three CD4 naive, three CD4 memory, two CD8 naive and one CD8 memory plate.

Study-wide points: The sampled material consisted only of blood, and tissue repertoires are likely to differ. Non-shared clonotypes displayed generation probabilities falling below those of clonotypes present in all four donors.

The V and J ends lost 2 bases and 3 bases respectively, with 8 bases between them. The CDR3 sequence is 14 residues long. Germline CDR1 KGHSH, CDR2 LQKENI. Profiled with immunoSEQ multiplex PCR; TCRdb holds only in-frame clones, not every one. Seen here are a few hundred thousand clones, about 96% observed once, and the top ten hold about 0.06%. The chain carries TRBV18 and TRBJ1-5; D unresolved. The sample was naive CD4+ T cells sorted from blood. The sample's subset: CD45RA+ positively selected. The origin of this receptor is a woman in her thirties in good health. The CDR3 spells CASSPTEDNQPQHF. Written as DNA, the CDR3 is TGTGCCAGCTCACCAACGGAAGACAATCAGCCCCAGCATTTT.